This T cell receptor (beta chain) was recovered during a study of regulatory T cells in long-lasting Graves disease. CDR1 is SGHDT, CDR2 YYEEEE, per germline. This CDR3 is built from 16 residues. V dropped 1 base and J dropped 4; count of bases not matched to a gene: 10. Time point meaning: persistent/refractory GD, antithyroid drugs over 5 years with positive TRAb. The TCR library was prepared using RNA isolated from PBMCs. Building of the TCR beta libraries involved iRepertoire HTBI primers and Arm-PCR of CDR3 regions. TCRdb reanalysed the multiplex PCR reads using MiXCR and keeps one entry per CDR3 protein. This sample yields 400,000 to 500,000 distinct CDR3 sequences, of which roughly 23% are seen a single time; about an eighth belongs to the top ten.

The V and J genes are TRBV5-6 and TRBJ1-2; 7 bases agree with TRBD1. This clonotype was sampled from a female donor with Graves disease. This material consisted of peripheral blood mononuclear cells (PBMCs), taken when the disease was refractory, from a patient treated with antithyroid drugs. CDR3 loop: CASSLRPQEGAYGYTF. The CDR3, as DNA: TGTGCCAGCAGCTTGAGACCCCAGGAGGGGGCCTATGGCTACACCTTC.